Listed below are T cell receptor beta chains from one sample, sequenced in a study of cytomegalovirus exposure and HLA in healthy donors. Clones were read by immunoSEQ multiplex PCR, and TCRdb kept only the in-frame ones, dropping some. The sample carries about 120,000 clones, about 91% recorded once. The specimen was PBMCs. The receptor source for this set is a woman in her late teens or twenties in good health and CMV-seronegative. Both conserved end residues are part of each CDR3. D genes are given only for firm matches. Some rows mark clone size as missing; the rest say once, few, many or name a class of expanded clone.

j_call clone_size d_call v_call cdr3_aa cdr3_nt
TRBJ1-2 NA TRBD1 TRBV27 CASSNDRAGYYGYTF TGTGCCAGCAGTAACGACAGGGCCGGATACTATGGCTACACCTTC
TRBJ2-7 once TRBD2 TRBV28 CASTPGGGRSSYEQYF TGTGCCAGCACTCCCGGCGGGGGACGGAGCTCCTACGAGCAGTACTTC
TRBJ1-2 once TRBD1 TRBV11-2 CASSLGGGRDYGYTF TGTGCCAGCAGCTTAGGAGGGGGCAGGGACTATGGCTACACCTTC
TRBJ1-4 NA TRBD1 TRBV6-1 CASSEAGGTGPNEKLFF TGTGCCAGCAGTGAAGCGGGAGGGACAGGGCCTAATGAAAAACTGTTTTTT
TRBJ1-1 NA NA TRBV27 CASSLSSFGQLNTEAFF TGTGCCAGCAGTTTATCCTCCTTCGGACAATTGAACACTGAAGCTTTCTTT
TRBJ2-2 NA NA TRBV5-1 CASSPLGAGELFF TGCGCCAGCAGCCCCTTGGGAGCCGGGGAGCTGTTTTTT
TRBJ2-3 NA TRBD2 TRBV28 CASSLYSGGVRADTQYF TGTGCCAGCAGTTTATATAGCGGGGGGGTGCGGGCAGATACGCAGTATTTT
TRBJ1-2 NA NA TRBV28 CATGWGYTF TGTGCCACCGGTTGGGGCTACACCTTC
TRBJ2-3 NA TRBD1 TRBV7-8 CASSPVLGQGLDTQYF TGTGCCAGCAGCCCCGTCCTGGGACAGGGATTAGATACGCAGTATTTT
TRBJ2-7 NA TRBD2 TRBV5-1 CASSFWEGINYEQYF TGCGCCAGCAGCTTCTGGGAGGGAATAAACTACGAGCAGTACTTC
TRBJ2-7 NA TRBD1 TRBV27 CASLTGTGASYEQYF TGTGCCAGCCTAACCGGGACAGGGGCCTCCTACGAGCAGTACTTC
TRBJ1-1 NA TRBD1 TRBV18 CASSRPGQGRLNTEAFF TGTGCCAGCTCACGACCGGGACAGGGTCGGTTGAACACTGAAGCTTTCTTT
TRBJ1-3 NA NA TRBV18 CASSPPDRTSGNTIYF TGTGCCAGCTCACCGCCCGACAGGACCTCTGGAAACACCATATATTTT
TRBJ2-1 NA TRBD2 TRBV6-6 CASSTRGGGPQFF TGTGCCAGCAGTACACGAGGCGGGGGGCCTCAGTTCTTC
TRBJ2-1 once TRBD2 TRBV29-1 CSVPGGHNEQFF TGCAGCGTTCCGGGGGGACACAATGAGCAGTTCTTC
TRBJ1-5 NA TRBD1 TRBV9 CASSPGTGAWQPQHF TGTGCCAGCAGCCCCGGGACAGGGGCCTGGCAGCCCCAGCATTTT
TRBJ2-4 NA NA TRBV19 CASSMEGQPNIQYF TGTGCCAGTAGTATGGAGGGACAGCCTAACATTCAGTACTTC
TRBJ1-2 NA NA TRBV10-2 CASSELGPAEVYGYTF TGCGCCAGCAGTGAGTTGGGCCCGGCGGAGGTCTATGGCTACACCTTC
TRBJ1-1 NA NA TRBV5-1 CASSPAVGGVTEAFF TGCGCCAGCAGCCCGGCTGTGGGGGGTGTCACTGAAGCTTTCTTT
TRBJ2-5 NA TRBD1 TRBV7-8 CASSAFPDRQETQYF TGTGCCAGCAGCGCCTTTCCGGACAGGCAAGAGACCCAGTACTTC
TRBJ1-1 NA NA TRBV5-6 CASSATGNTEAFF TGTGCCAGCAGCGCGACAGGAAATACTGAAGCTTTCTTT
TRBJ2-3 NA TRBD2 TRBV5-1 CASSWGLAGGVDTQYF TGCGCCAGCAGCTGGGGACTAGCGGGAGGTGTAGATACGCAGTATTTT
TRBJ2-2 NA NA TRBV6-1 CASSEALPANTGELFF TGTGCCAGCAGTGAAGCGCTTCCGGCGAACACCGGGGAGCTGTTTTTT
TRBJ1-1 NA NA TRBV19 CASTIHRPDTEAFF TGTGCCAGTACTATTCACCGCCCAGACACTGAAGCTTTCTTT
TRBJ1-1 NA NA TRBV5-1 CASSLAPTEGDEAFF TGCGCCAGCAGCTTGGCCCCGACCGAGGGGGATGAAGCTTTCTTT
TRBJ1-2 NA TRBD1 TRBV28 CATPSDRGFGGYTF TGTGCCACCCCCTCGGACAGGGGTTTTGGTGGCTACACCTTC
TRBJ2-1 NA NA TRBV5-1 CASRPTGSPYNEQFF TGCGCCAGCAGACCAACAGGGTCCCCCTACAATGAGCAGTTCTTC
TRBJ1-6 NA TRBD1 TRBV19 CASSTGQGGASPLHF TGTGCCAGTAGTACGGGACAGGGAGGCGCTTCACCCCTCCACTTT
TRBJ1-5 NA NA TRBV30 CAWNQKTGSLYGNQPQHF TGTGCCTGGAACCAAAAGACAGGCTCGTTATATGGCAATCAGCCCCAGCATTTT
TRBJ2-1 once NA TRBV19 CASSAVDWSSYNEQFF TGTGCCAGTAGTGCCGTCGACTGGAGCTCCTACAATGAGCAGTTCTTC
TRBJ1-2 NA NA TRBV5-1 CASSLLGAPNYGYTF TGCGCCAGCAGCTTGTTGGGGGCGCCCAACTATGGCTACACCTTC
TRBJ1-4 NA NA TRBV30 CAWSVDIATNEKLFF TGTGCCTGGAGTGTGGACATCGCAACTAATGAAAAACTGTTTTTT
TRBJ2-5 NA TRBD1 TRBV28 CASSSGTGGGTQYF TGTGCCAGCAGTTCAGGGACAGGGGGGGGGACCCAGTACTTC
TRBJ2-1 NA TRBD2 TRBV28 CASSFPGGAYNEQFF TGTGCCAGCAGTTTCCCCGGGGGGGCCTACAATGAGCAGTTCTTC
TRBJ2-1 NA NA TRBV5-4 CASIDSLAGPSSYNEQFF TGTGCCAGCATTGACTCGCTGGCAGGGCCAAGTTCCTACAATGAGCAGTTCTTC
TRBJ2-3 NA TRBD2 TRBV5-6 CASSRREYGWDTQYF TGTGCCAGCAGCCGGCGGGAGTACGGTTGGGATACGCAGTATTTT